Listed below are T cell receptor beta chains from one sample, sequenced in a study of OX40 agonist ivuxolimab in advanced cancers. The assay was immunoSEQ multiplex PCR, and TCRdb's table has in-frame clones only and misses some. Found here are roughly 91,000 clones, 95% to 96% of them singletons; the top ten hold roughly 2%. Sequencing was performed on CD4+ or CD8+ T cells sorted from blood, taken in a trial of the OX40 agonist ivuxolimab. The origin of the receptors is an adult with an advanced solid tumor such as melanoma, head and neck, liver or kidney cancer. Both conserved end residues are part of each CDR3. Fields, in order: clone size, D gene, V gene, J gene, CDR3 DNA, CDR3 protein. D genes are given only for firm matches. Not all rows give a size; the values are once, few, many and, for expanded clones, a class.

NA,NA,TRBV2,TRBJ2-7,TGTGCCAGCAGTGAATGGCAGGGGAACGAGCAGTACTTC,CASSEWQGNEQYF
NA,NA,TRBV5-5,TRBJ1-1,TGTGCCAGCAGCTTGCCGGGACTGAGCACTGAAGCTTTCTTT,CASSLPGLSTEAFF
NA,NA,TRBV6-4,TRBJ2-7,TGTGCCAGCAGTGACCCAACACTAGTCCACGAGCAGTACTTC,CASSDPTLVHEQYF
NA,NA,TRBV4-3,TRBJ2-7,TGCGCCAGCAGCCCGGGTCGAAGCTCCTACGAGCAGTACTTC,CASSPGRSSYEQYF
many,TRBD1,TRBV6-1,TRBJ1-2,TGTGCCAGCAGTGAAGCGCTGACAGGGGGATACTATGGCTACACCTTC,CASSEALTGGYYGYTF
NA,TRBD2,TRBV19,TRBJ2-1,TGTGCCAGTAGTGCTAGCGGGGGAAATGAGCAGTTCTTC,CASSASGGNEQFF
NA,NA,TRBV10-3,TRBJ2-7,TGTGCCATCAGTGGCGGGACAGCTAACTACGAGCAGTACTTC,CAISGGTANYEQYF
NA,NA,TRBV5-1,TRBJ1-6,TGCGCCAGTCGACTGAGCAATTCACCCCTCCACTTT,CASRLSNSPLHF
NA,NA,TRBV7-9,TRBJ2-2,TGTGCCAGCAGCTTAGCGGGAAGGTACACCGGGGAGCTGTTTTTT,CASSLAGRYTGELFF
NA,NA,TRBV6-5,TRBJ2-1,TGTGCCAGCAGTCACTCGGTGAGCTCCTACAATGAGCAGTTCTTC,CASSHSVSSYNEQFF
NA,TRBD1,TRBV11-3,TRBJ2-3,TGTGCCAGCAGCTCCCGGGACAGAGATACGCAGTATTTT,CASSSRDRDTQYF
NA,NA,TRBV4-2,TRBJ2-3,TGTGCCAGCAGCCAAGATCTTGAAGATACGCAGTATTTT,CASSQDLEDTQYF
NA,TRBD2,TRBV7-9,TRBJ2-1,TGTGCCAGCAGCTCTTACGGGACTAGCGGCAATGAGCAGTTCTTC,CASSSYGTSGNEQFF
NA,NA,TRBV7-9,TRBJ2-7,TGTGCCAGCAGCAACCGGGAATTATACGAGCAGTACTTC,CASSNRELYEQYF
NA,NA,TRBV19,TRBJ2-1,TGTGCCAGTAGCTGGAAATTTGTGGGTACCTACAATGAGCAGTTCTTC,CASSWKFVGTYNEQFF
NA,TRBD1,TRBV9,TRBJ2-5,TGTGCCAGCAGCCTAATGACAGGGGGGATTGGTGAGACCCAGTACTTC,CASSLMTGGIGETQYF
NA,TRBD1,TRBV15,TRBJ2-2,TGTGCCACAGAGGGACAGGGGCTGGGCACCGGGGAGCTGTTTTTT,CATEGQGLGTGELFF
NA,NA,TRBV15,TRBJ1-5,TGTGCCACCAGCCCCCGGACGGCCAGTCAGCCCCAGCATTTT,CATSPRTASQPQHF
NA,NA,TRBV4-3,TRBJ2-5,TGCGCCAGCAGCCAAGAGTGGAGCATGGCAGCGGGAGAGACCCAGTACTTC,CASSQEWSMAAGETQYF
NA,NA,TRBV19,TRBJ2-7,TGTGCCAGTAGTAGGGAGATAACCTACGAGCAGTACTTC,CASSREITYEQYF
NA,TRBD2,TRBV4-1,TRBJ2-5,TGCGCCAGCAGCCAAGAACCGCGACTAGCGGTATACCCCCACTTC,CASSQEPRLAVYPHF
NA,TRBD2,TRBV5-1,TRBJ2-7,TGCGCCAGCAGCTTGGGGGGGGGACCCACCTACGAGCAGTACTTC,CASSLGGGPTYEQYF
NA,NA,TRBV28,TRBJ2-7,TGTGCCAGCAGGCTAACAGGGCGTGTCGAGCAGTACTTC,CASRLTGRVEQYF
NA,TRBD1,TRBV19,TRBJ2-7,TGTGCCAGTAGTATGGGGACAGGCCTCTCCTACGAGCAGTACTTC,CASSMGTGLSYEQYF
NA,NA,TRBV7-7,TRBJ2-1,TGTGCCAGCAGCTTAAGTCGGCCGGACAGCTCCTACAATGAGCAGTTCTTC,CASSLSRPDSSYNEQFF
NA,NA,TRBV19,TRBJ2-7,TGTGCCAGTAATTCACAGGGCGGGGAGCAGTACTTC,CASNSQGGEQYF
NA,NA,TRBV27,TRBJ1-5,TGTGCCAGCAGTTTATATGGTCAGCCCCAGCATTTT,CASSLYGQPQHF
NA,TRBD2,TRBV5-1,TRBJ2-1,TGCGCCAGCAGCAGCCGGACTAGCGGGGGCTCGGATGAGCAGTTCTTC,CASSSRTSGGSDEQFF
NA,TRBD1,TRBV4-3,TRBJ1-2,TGCGCCAGCAGCCAAGATACAGGGGGCGCCTATGGCTACACCTTC,CASSQDTGGAYGYTF
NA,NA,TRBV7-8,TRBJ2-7,TGTGCCAGCAGCTCCCGCGGGTACGAGCAGTACTTC,CASSSRGYEQYF
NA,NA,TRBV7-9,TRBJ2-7,TGTGCCAGCAGCTCGGGACTTGGCTACGAGCAGTACTTC,CASSSGLGYEQYF
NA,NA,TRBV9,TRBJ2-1,TGTGCCAGCAGCGTTACCCCTGGGACTCGATCCTACAATGAGCAGTTCTTC,CASSVTPGTRSYNEQFF
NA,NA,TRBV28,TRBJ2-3,TGTGCCAGCTTACCTCATTTGGAGCTAGCCTTCACAGATACGCAGTATTTT,CASLPHLELAFTDTQYF
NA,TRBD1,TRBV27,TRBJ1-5,TGTGCCAGCAGTTTACAGGGGGCTGGGCAGCCCCAGCATTTT,CASSLQGAGQPQHF
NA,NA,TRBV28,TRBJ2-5,TGTGCCAGCAGTAGACAGGTCGAAGAGACCCAGTACTTC,CASSRQVEETQYF
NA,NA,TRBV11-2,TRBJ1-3,TGTGCCAGCAGCGTCGGGACGGCCTCTGGAAACACCATATATTTT,CASSVGTASGNTIYF
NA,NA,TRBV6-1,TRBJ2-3,TGTGCCAGCAGTGAGTCCCCGTCCCGGGAGACAGATACGCAGTATTTT,CASSESPSRETDTQYF
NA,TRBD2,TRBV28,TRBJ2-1,TGTGCCAGCAGTTTGAGCGGGAGCGGCCGATACAATGAGCAGTTCTTC,CASSLSGSGRYNEQFF
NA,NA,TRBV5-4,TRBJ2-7,TGTGCCAGCAGCTCCTGGACCGGGAGCTCCTACGAGCAGTACTTC,CASSSWTGSSYEQYF
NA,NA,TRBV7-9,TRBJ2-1,TGTGCCAGCAGCCCTGTGGGGACTTCCGATGAGCAGTTCTTC,CASSPVGTSDEQFF
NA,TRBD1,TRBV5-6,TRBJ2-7,TGTGCCAGCAGCTTGGCGGGACAGGGGCTAAACGAGCAGTACTTC,CASSLAGQGLNEQYF
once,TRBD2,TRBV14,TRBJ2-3,TGTGCCAGCAGCCAAGCCGAGCGGGAGGTCCCAGATACGCAGTATTTT,CASSQAEREVPDTQYF
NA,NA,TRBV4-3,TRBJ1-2,TGCGCCAGCAGCCAAGATAATTCCGGGGACTATGGCTACACCTTC,CASSQDNSGDYGYTF
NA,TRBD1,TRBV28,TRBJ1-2,TGTGCCAGCAGTCCCCCAGGGGGCAGGGCGGGCTACACCTTC,CASSPPGGRAGYTF
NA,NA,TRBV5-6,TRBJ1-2,TGTGCCAGCAGCCAGGATGACTATGGCTACACCTTC,CASSQDDYGYTF
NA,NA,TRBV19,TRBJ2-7,TGTGCCAGTAGTTCCCCGGGGGAGCAGTACTTC,CASSSPGEQYF
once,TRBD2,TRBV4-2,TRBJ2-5,TGTGCCAGCTCACCCTTGCGGGAGGGAGAGACCCAGTACTTC,CASSPLREGETQYF
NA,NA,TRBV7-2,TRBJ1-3,TGTGCCAGCAGCTTAGACCGGCATCACTCTGGAAACACCATATATTTT,CASSLDRHHSGNTIYF
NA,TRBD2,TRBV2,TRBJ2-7,TGTGCCAGCGACAGGACTAGCGGGAGCTACGAGCAGTACTTC,CASDRTSGSYEQYF
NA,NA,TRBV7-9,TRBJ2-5,TGTGCCAGCACCCTAGATCGAGAGACCCAGTACTTC,CASTLDRETQYF
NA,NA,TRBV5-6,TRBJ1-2,TGTGCCAGCAGCTTGGTAATTGATCCATCCAACTATGGCTACACCTTC,CASSLVIDPSNYGYTF
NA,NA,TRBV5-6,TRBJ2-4,TGTGCCAGCAGCCAGACTTCGTCCTTAGCCAAAAACATTCAGTACTTC,CASSQTSSLAKNIQYF
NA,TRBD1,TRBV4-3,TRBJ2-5,TGCGCCAGCAGCCAGGGGACAGGGTCGAAGGAGACCCAGTACTTC,CASSQGTGSKETQYF
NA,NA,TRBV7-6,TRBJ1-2,TGTGCCAGCAGTCTTGGGGTTAACTATGGCTACACCTTC,CASSLGVNYGYTF
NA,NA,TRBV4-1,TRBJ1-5,TGCGCCAGCAGCCAAGGTACTTCACGGGATCAGCCCCAGCATTTT,CASSQGTSRDQPQHF